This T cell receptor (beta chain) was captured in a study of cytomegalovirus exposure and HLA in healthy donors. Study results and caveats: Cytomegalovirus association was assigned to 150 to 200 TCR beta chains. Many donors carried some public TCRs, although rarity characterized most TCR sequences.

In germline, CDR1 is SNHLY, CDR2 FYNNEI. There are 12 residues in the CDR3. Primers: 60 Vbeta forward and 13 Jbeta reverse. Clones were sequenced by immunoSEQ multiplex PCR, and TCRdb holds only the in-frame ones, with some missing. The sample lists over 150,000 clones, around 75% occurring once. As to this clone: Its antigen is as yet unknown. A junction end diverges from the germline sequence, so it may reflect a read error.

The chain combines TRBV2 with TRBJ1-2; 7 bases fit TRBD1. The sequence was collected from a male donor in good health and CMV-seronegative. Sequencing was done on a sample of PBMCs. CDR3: CASSVNPPGGNF. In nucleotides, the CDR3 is TGTGCCAGCAGTGTTAATCCCCCAGGGGGAAACTTC.